This TCR beta chain was recovered during a study of CXCR3-negative and CXCR3-positive naive CD8 T cells. Researchers prepared the TRB cDNA libraries using 5' RACE with UMI labels. TCRdb reprocessed the 5' RACE reads, with one entry per CDR3 protein and no DNA. The sample totals about 110,000 distinct CDR3 sequences. Germline loops: CDR1 SGHTA, CDR2 FQGNSA. The CDR3 is made up of 15 amino acids. Regarding the study as a whole: Memory cells diverged, while naive CXCR3-positive and CXCR3-negative cells had similar TRBV-TRBJ usage. Sequencing showed both naive subsets with comparably high diversity, and memory CD8+ cells much lower. The level of CXCR3 expression partially decreased after cryopreservation; the majority of assays used fresh PBMCs. For CXCR3-positive naive cells, TRB CDR3s were more hydrophobic than those of CXCR3-negative naive cells.

In the case of this clonotype: The antigen is unknown.

The origin of this receptor is a human donor in good health. Some clones in this sample may be carry-over from other donors' samples. This rearrangement joins TRBV7-2 to TRBJ2-1; the D gene TCRdb calls, TRBD2, cannot be checked with no DNA. The sample taken for sequencing was naive CXCR3+ CD8+ T cells from blood. Subset: CD45RO-CCR7+CD27+CD95- naive CD8+ T cells expressing CXCR3 (TNR3+). The CDR3 loop is CASSSHGGPGNEQFF.